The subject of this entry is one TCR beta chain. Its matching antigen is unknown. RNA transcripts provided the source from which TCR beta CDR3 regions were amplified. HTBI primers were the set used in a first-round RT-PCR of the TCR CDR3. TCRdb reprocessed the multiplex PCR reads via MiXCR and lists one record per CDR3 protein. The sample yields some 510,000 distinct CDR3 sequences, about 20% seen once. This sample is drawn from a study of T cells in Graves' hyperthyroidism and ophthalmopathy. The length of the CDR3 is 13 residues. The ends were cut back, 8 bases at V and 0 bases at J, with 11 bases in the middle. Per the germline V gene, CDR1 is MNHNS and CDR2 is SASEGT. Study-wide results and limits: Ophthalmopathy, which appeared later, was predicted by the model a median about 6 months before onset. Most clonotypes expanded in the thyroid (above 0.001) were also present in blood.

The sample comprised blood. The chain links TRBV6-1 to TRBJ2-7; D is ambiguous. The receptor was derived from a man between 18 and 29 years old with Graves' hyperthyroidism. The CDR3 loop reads CASSSFLSYEQYF. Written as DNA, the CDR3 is TGTGCCAGCTCCAGCTTTCTCTCCTACGAGCAGTACTTC.